The clone carrying this T cell receptor (beta chain) occurred once. The data are from a study of blood T cell repertoires in COVID-19. This CDR3 contains 15 residues. Per germline, CDR1 LGHNA and CDR2 YSLEER. The V and J ends lost 3 bases and 7 bases respectively, with 16 bases between them. Assay used: immunoSEQ multiplex PCR; TCRdb lists only in-frame clones, some missing. Among about 260,000 clones, approximately 85% were seen once, and the ten largest hold roughly 2%. This TCR was sampled from a woman aged 45-65 years who had recovered from COVID-19. V is TRBV4-3 and J is TRBJ2-1; tentative D call: TRBD2 (7 bases). Source material: PBMCs or T cells enriched from blood (not recorded which). In DNA, the CDR3 is TGCGCCAGCAGCCAGGAGGGGGGGGGTTCGAATGAGCAGTTCTTC. Its protein product is CASSQEGGGSNEQFF.